The rows below give T cell receptor beta chains drawn from one sample of a study of blood T cell repertoires in COVID-19. This table comes from immunoSEQ multiplex PCR, and its TCRdb copy is limited to in-frame clones, with some not included. The sample holds around 130,000 clones, over 75% seen once. The sample was peripheral blood. Receptors were obtained from a man aged 60 to 75 with acute or convalescent COVID-19. Both conserved end residues are part of each CDR3. Clone size, where shown, is once, few, many, or a class for clones that have expanded.

j_call: TRBJ2-7; clone_size: NA; v_call: TRBV28; cdr3_aa: CASSRGRSSYEQYF
j_call: TRBJ1-5; clone_size: few; v_call: TRBV27; cdr3_aa: CASRPGGGQPQHF
j_call: TRBJ2-7; clone_size: NA; v_call: TRBV29-1; cdr3_aa: CSGRTSGSYEQYF
j_call: TRBJ2-7; clone_size: NA; v_call: TRBV10-3; cdr3_aa: CAISRDYEQYF
j_call: TRBJ1-5; clone_size: once; v_call: TRBV2; cdr3_aa: CASSENRGDNQPQHF
j_call: TRBJ2-5; clone_size: NA; v_call: TRBV6-6; cdr3_aa: CATVPGGFRETQYF
j_call: TRBJ2-1; clone_size: NA; v_call: TRBV7-6; cdr3_aa: CASSSTSGSIRSSYNEQFF
j_call: TRBJ2-5; clone_size: NA; v_call: TRBV7-2; cdr3_aa: CASSPGTSRKETQYF
j_call: TRBJ2-5; clone_size: NA; v_call: TRBV5-1; cdr3_aa: CASSLGTGEETQYF
j_call: TRBJ2-1; clone_size: NA; v_call: TRBV11-2; cdr3_aa: CASSSAGWGGNEQFF
j_call: TRBJ1-1; clone_size: few; v_call: TRBV18; cdr3_aa: CASSPGQPNTEAFF
j_call: TRBJ2-2; clone_size: NA; v_call: TRBV28; cdr3_aa: CASNPTVTRELFF
j_call: TRBJ1-1; clone_size: once; v_call: TRBV27; cdr3_aa: CASSLRTGPAEAFF
j_call: TRBJ1-1; clone_size: NA; v_call: TRBV10-3; cdr3_aa: CAISEEANTEAFF
j_call: TRBJ1-1; clone_size: NA; v_call: TRBV7-9; cdr3_aa: CASSLIGRGDEAFF
j_call: TRBJ2-7; clone_size: NA; v_call: TRBV18; cdr3_aa: CASSSGQGYEQYF
j_call: TRBJ1-6; clone_size: NA; v_call: TRBV2; cdr3_aa: CASYTGARRESPLHF
j_call: TRBJ1-2; clone_size: NA; v_call: TRBV24-1; cdr3_aa: CATSDLNRGAGYTF
j_call: TRBJ2-2; clone_size: NA; v_call: TRBV2; cdr3_aa: CGQGQFTGELFF
j_call: TRBJ2-7; clone_size: NA; v_call: TRBV7-2; cdr3_aa: CASSLVWEGEQYF
j_call: TRBJ2-7; clone_size: few; v_call: TRBV27; cdr3_aa: CASGKPEQYF
j_call: TRBJ1-4; clone_size: NA; v_call: TRBV20-1; cdr3_aa: CSASDQREKLFF
j_call: TRBJ2-5; clone_size: NA; v_call: TRBV7-9; cdr3_aa: CASSLVGQETQYF
j_call: TRBJ1-2; clone_size: NA; v_call: TRBV19; cdr3_aa: CASSTGEYYGYTF
j_call: TRBJ1-4; clone_size: few; v_call: TRBV5-4; cdr3_aa: CASSLGGGGATNEKLFF
j_call: TRBJ2-5; clone_size: NA; v_call: TRBV5-1; cdr3_aa: CASSLGGTGQETQYF
j_call: TRBJ2-3; clone_size: NA; v_call: TRBV6-5; cdr3_aa: CASQLAGGTDTQYF
j_call: TRBJ2-3; clone_size: NA; v_call: TRBV5-1; cdr3_aa: CASSLAGRAQDTQYF
j_call: TRBJ2-5; clone_size: NA; v_call: TRBV5-6; cdr3_aa: CASSYYSGETQYF
j_call: TRBJ1-2; clone_size: few; v_call: TRBV7-2; cdr3_aa: CASSFGSGNYGYTF
j_call: TRBJ1-6; clone_size: NA; v_call: TRBV29-1; cdr3_aa: CSVGEAAQGSPLHF
j_call: TRBJ2-7; clone_size: NA; v_call: TRBV4-2; cdr3_aa: CASSHGLAQGAGEQYF
j_call: TRBJ2-7; clone_size: NA; v_call: TRBV5-1; cdr3_aa: CASSLRGTSGGGYEQYF
j_call: TRBJ2-5; clone_size: NA; v_call: TRBV2; cdr3_aa: CASSEQAFETQYF
j_call: TRBJ1-1; clone_size: NA; v_call: TRBV28; cdr3_aa: CASSPPDVGPQWGAFF
j_call: TRBJ2-4; clone_size: NA; v_call: TRBV4-2; cdr3_aa: CASSQDGRLAGLRGAKNIQYF
j_call: TRBJ1-4; clone_size: NA; v_call: TRBV27; cdr3_aa: CASSPPTEGKLFF
j_call: TRBJ2-7; clone_size: NA; v_call: TRBV5-1; cdr3_aa: CASRSEREGQYEQYF
j_call: TRBJ2-5; clone_size: NA; v_call: TRBV3-1/TRBV3-2; cdr3_aa: CASSQVLAGGPGEETQYF
j_call: TRBJ1-2; clone_size: few; v_call: TRBV12-3/TRBV12-4; cdr3_aa: CASSSSNYGYTF
j_call: TRBJ2-5; clone_size: once; v_call: TRBV4-2; cdr3_aa: CASSQDYGSKETQYF
j_call: TRBJ2-5; clone_size: NA; v_call: TRBV7-2; cdr3_aa: CASRSQETQYF
j_call: TRBJ2-2; clone_size: NA; v_call: TRBV27; cdr3_aa: CASSSDRFTGELFF
j_call: TRBJ2-3; clone_size: NA; v_call: TRBV10-1; cdr3_aa: CASSEVGGVTDTQYF
j_call: TRBJ2-1; clone_size: once; v_call: TRBV5-6; cdr3_aa: CASSLRTLAGGDEQFF
j_call: TRBJ1-1; clone_size: NA; v_call: TRBV12-3/TRBV12-4; cdr3_aa: CASSLNSPTEAFF
j_call: TRBJ2-1; clone_size: NA; v_call: TRBV27; cdr3_aa: CASSLSLAGRGNEQFF